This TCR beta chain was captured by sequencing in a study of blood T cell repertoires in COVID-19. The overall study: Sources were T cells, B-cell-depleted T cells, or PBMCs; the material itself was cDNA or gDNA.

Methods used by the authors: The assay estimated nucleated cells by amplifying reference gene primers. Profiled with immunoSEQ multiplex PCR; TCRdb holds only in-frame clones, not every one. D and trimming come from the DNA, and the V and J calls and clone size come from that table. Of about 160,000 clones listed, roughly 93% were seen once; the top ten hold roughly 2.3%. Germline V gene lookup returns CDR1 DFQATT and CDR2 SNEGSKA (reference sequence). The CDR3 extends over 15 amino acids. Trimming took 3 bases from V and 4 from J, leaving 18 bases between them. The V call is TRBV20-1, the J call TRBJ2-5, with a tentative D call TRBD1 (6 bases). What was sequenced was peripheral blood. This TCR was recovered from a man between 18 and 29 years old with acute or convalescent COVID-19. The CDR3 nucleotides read TGCAGTGCTAGTGTCCCGGCAGGGGAGAGAGAGACCCAGTACTTC. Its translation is CSASVPAGERETQYF.